The clone carrying this T cell receptor (beta chain) was seen a handful of times. Its specificity is unknown. The CDR3 is 15 amino acids. CDR1 and CDR2 (germline): SGHRS, YFSETQ. V lost 0 bases and J 3 bases, leaving 13 bases between the germline ends. The data originate from a study of human T cells and chemical hapten exposure. Study-level findings and limits: Donors' alopecia may make their immune response differ from healthy people's.

Stated time point: patch test 1, 2 weeks after DPC sensitization. The treatment here: therapeutic diphenylcyclopropenone sensitization with weekly scalp DPC. RNA extraction used unfractionated whole blood as the source of total RNA. In the source study's methods: Between about 23,224 and 700,000 TCRs appeared in each sample, and the median stood at 95,638. TCRdb reprocessed the RACE reads with MiXCR, giving one entry per CDR3 protein. The V and J calls, along with clone size, are taken from TCRdb and not from the paper's own processing. The sample contains roughly 180,000 distinct CDR3 sequences, about a fifth of which appear only once.

The input for sequencing was whole blood, taken in connection with sensitization to the hapten diphenylcyclopropenone (DPC). This chain links TRBV5-1 with TRBJ2-7, with D possibly TRBD1 on 6 matching bases. The sequence came from a woman aged 50 to 60 with alopecia areata. Some clones in this sample may be carry-over from other donors' samples. CDR3 sequence: CASSLGATGLYEQYF. The CDR3 DNA sequence: TGCGCCAGCAGCTTGGGAGCAACAGGGCTCTACGAGCAGTACTTC.